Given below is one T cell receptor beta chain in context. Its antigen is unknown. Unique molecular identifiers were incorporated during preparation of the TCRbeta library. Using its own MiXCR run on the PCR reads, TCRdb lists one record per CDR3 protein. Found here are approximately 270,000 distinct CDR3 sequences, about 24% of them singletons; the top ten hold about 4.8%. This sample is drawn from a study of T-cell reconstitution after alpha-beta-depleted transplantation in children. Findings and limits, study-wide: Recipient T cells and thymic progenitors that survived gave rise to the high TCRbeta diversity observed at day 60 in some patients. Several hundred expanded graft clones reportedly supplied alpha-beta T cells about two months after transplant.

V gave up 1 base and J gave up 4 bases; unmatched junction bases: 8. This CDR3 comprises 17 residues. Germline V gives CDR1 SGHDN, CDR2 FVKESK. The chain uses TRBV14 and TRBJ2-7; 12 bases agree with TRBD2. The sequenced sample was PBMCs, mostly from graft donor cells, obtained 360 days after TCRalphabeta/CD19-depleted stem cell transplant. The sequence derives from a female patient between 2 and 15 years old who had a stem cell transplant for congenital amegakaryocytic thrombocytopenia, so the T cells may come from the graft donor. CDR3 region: CASSQGLAGGPDYEQYF. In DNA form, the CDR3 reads TGTGCCAGCAGCCAAGGGCTAGCGGGAGGGCCGGATTACGAGCAGTACTTC.